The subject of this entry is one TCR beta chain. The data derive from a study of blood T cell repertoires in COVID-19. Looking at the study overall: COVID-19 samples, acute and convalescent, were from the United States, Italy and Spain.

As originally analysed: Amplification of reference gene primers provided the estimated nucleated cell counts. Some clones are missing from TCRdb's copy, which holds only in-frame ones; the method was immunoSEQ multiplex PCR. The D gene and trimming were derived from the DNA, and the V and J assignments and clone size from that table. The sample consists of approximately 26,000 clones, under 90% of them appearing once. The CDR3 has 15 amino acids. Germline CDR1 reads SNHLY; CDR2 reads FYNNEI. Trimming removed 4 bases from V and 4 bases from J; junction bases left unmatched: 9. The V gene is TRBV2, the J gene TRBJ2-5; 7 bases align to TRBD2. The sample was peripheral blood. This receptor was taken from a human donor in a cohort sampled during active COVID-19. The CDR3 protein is CASSGTRGGRETQYF. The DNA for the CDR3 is TGTGCCAGCAGTGGGACTAGAGGAGGGCGAGAGACCCAGTACTTC. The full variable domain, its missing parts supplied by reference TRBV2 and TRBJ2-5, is EPEVTQTPSHQVTQMGQEVILRCVPISNHLYFYWYRQILGQKVEFLVSFYNNEISEKSEIFDDQFSVERPDGSNFTLKIRSTKLEDSAMYFCASSGTRGGRETQYFGPGTRLLVL.